This T cell receptor (beta chain) was obtained from a study of human T cells and chemical hapten exposure. TCRdb recomputed calls from the RACE reads with MiXCR, one row per CDR3 protein. Found here are more than 85,000 distinct CDR3 sequences, around 10% of them singletons; the top ten hold 2.2%. Noted time point: patch test 2, 6 weeks after DPC sensitization. The treatment: therapeutic diphenylcyclopropenone sensitization with weekly scalp DPC. The CDR3 length is 16 residues. The V gene lost 7 bases and the J gene lost 4 bases, with 23 bases spanning the gap. Germline-derived CDR1 and CDR2 are MDHEN and SYDVKM.

The sequences come from whole blood, collected in connection with sensitization to the hapten diphenylcyclopropenone (DPC). The receptor comes from a man aged 35-49 years with alopecia areata. Some clones in this sample may be carry-over from other donors' samples. The chain joins TRBV28 to TRBJ2-7; D remains ambiguous. CDR3 loop: CASITSRPGRVYEQYF. Here the CDR3 DNA reads TGTGCCAGCATCACCTCACGACCGGGCCGTGTTTACGAGCAGTACTTC.